The present T cell receptor (beta chain) was sequenced within a study of OX40 agonist ivuxolimab in advanced cancers. At the level of the whole study: Ivuxolimab, which targeted the costimulatory receptor OX40 (CD134), was an agonistic, fully human IgG2 monoclonal antibody. Prior anti-PD-1, anti-PD-L1 or anti-CTLA-4 therapy was permitted, and checkpoint inhibitors had been received by about two fifths of dose-escalation patients. The paper describes the monotherapy dose-escalation part (N ≈ 52 patients) of the phase I trial of ivuxolimab. Partial responses were achieved by three dose-escalation patients, of whom one had hepatocellular carcinoma and two had cutaneous melanoma. Among the approximately 50 dose-escalation patients, around 20 had hepatocellular carcinoma, about 15 melanoma, 9 renal cell carcinoma and 9 head and neck cancer. Peripheral TCRbeta sequencing aimed to test whether ivuxolimab altered TCR sequence diversity and caused clonal T-cell expansion. A male proportion of roughly 80% and a mean age of about 60 years, ranging from about 23 to 90, were recorded for the dose-escalation cohort. Intravenous ivuxolimab was administered to patients every 2 weeks at six dose levels: 0.01, 0.1, 0.3, 1.5, 3 and 10 mg/kg.

Genomic DNA was extracted from sorted cells for sequencing of the TCRbeta CDR3 region. The immunoSEQ Assay was used to sequence the TCRbeta CDR3 regions. The table comes from immuneACCESS by way of TCRdb, which keeps in-frame sequences with V and J called. Part of the clones is missing from these tables; in studies checked, under half for an unresolved V gene and the rest for unknown reasons. This sample comprises more than 25,000 clones, 82% of them detected only once. Approximately 20% of the sample belongs to the ten largest clones. Overall study results and their limits: On average, CD8+ T cells showed more expanded clones than CD4+ T cells after ivuxolimab. Antigen specificity was not determined for the clonally expanded peripheral T cells. Low levels of normalized T-cell clonal expansion were also seen in some patients who did not respond. In partial responders in the 0.1-3.0 mg/kg groups, normalized peripheral clonal expansion was found to be among the lowest, especially among CD8+ T cells. At doses of 0.1 to 3.0 mg/kg, clonal expansion of both CD4+ and CD8+ blood T cells was observed from baseline to week 6.

Patients with a history of autoimmune disease or receiving systemic immunosuppression were excluded from the trial. Peripheral blood for TCR sequencing was collected from all dose cohorts at baseline, on cycle 4 day 1, and on cycle 7 day 1. The samples were drawn from a first-in-human, open-label, multicenter phase I dose-escalation trial of ivuxolimab. The trial enrolled adults with locally advanced or metastatic head and neck squamous cell, hepatocellular, melanoma or renal cell carcinoma. Before TCR sequencing, CD4+ T cells and CD8+ T cells from peripheral blood were sorted into separate populations. On this clone itself: What this receptor recognizes is not known. No base-level quality is on record; no much larger clone is a single base apart.

The germline V gene supplies CDR1 MGHDK and CDR2 SYGVNS. V is reduced by 6 bases and J by 7 bases, leaving a spacing of 10 bases between them. Its CDR3 holds 12 amino acids, cysteine through phenylalanine. Only CDR3 DNA remains: 36 bases, in frame from the first base. The chain was built from TRBV25-1 and TRBJ2-1; TRBD2 might be the D gene, on 5 matching bases. Sequencing used CD4+ or CD8+ T cells sorted from blood, obtained in a trial of the OX40 agonist ivuxolimab. This sequence originates from an adult with an advanced solid tumor such as melanoma, head and neck, liver or kidney cancer. The CDR3 reads CASRSTGNEQFF. The nucleotides are TGTGCCAGCAGGAGTACGGGGAATGAGCAGTTCTTC.